Presented here are 22 T cell receptor beta chains from one specimen sequenced in a study of shared clonotypes between healthy human individuals (TCRdb year 2020). Libraries were prepared through the immunoSEQ multiplex PCR assay. Held by TCRdb, this immuneACCESS table contains in-frame sequences only and omits some clones. Under half of the omission traces to an unresolved V gene where checked; the cause of the rest is unknown. The sample profile shows some 2.3 million clones; approximately 93% of them were found once. 0.39% of the sample comes from the top ten. Specimen: naive CD4+ T cells from PBMCs. The cell subset or site label of this sample denotes: CD45RA+ positively selected. The receptors derive from a man aged 18-30 years in good health. Some clones in this sample may be carry-over from other donors' samples.

For this clone: Other DNA sequences in this sample translate to the same CDR3. V and J are TRBV9 and TRBJ2-1; 10 positions agree with TRBD2. This CDR3 has 15 residues. J was trimmed by 4 bases and V by 2 bases; bases with no gene match: 3. From germline, CDR1 is SGDLS and CDR2 YYNGEE. The CDR3 DNA reads as TGTGCCAGCAGCGTTACTAGCGGGGATTACAATGAGCAGTTCTTC. Its translation: CASSVTSGDYNEQFF.

For this clone: At the DNA level, this CDR3 is encoded by other sequences in the same sample as well. This chain joins TRBV7-2 and TRBJ2-1; no clear D. CDR3 size: 12 residues. Germline V gene data show CDR1 as SGHTA and CDR2 as FQGNSA. Deletions cut 1 base from V and 7 bases from J, with 5 bases between. Written as DNA, the CDR3 is TGTGCCAGCAGCTTAGTTTTTAATGAGCAGTTCTTC. Protein product: CASSLVFNEQFF.

The genes are TRBV5-4 and TRBJ1-3; D remains ambiguous. This CDR3 spans 13 amino acids. The germline V gene encodes CDR1 SGHNT and CDR2 YYREEE (reference sequence). The germline V and J ends were trimmed by 7 bases and 0 bases, with 8 bases remaining between them. The CDR3 region has the DNA TGTGCCAGCCACTTGAACTCTGGAAACACCATATATTTT. This codes for CASHLNSGNTIYF.

The chain couples TRBV7-9 to TRBJ1-1; maybe TRBD1 (5 bases). Per the germline V gene, CDR1 is SEHNR and CDR2 is FQNEAQ (reference sequence). The CDR3 sequence is 19 residues long. Trimming removed 3 bases at V and 0 bases at J, with 23 bases between. As DNA, the CDR3 is TGTGCCAGCAGCTTGGGCGGGCAGGGCGCATCCCCCATGAACACTGAAGCTTTCTTT. It is translated as CASSLGGQGASPMNTEAFF.

This clone has a single count. The chain carries TRBV10-3 and TRBJ1-5; D is perhaps TRBD1 (5 bases). Germline V gene data show CDR1 as ENHRY and CDR2 as SYGVKD. This CDR3 is built from 13 residues. Between the trimmed V and J ends, which lost 6 bases and 1 base, there was a span of 7 bases. CDR3 amino acids: CAISRGSNQPQHF. The CDR3 nucleotides are TGTGCCATCAGCCGGGGGAGCAATCAGCCCCAGCATTTT.

The rearrangement uses TRBV11-2 and TRBJ1-2; no clear D gene. The CDR3 runs 13 residues. CDR1 is SGHAT, CDR2 FQNNGV, per germline. Trimming stripped 5 bases from V and 4 bases from J, with 11 bases between. The DNA for the CDR3 is TGTGCCAGCAGCCCCGAGAGGCTCTATGGCTACACCTTC. Translating it yields CASSPERLYGYTF.

The chain is built from TRBV7-2 and TRBJ2-3; D gene ambiguous. This CDR3 has 15 residues. Germline CDR1 reads SGHTA; CDR2 reads FQGNSA. V shed 1 base and J shed 0 bases, with 8 bases lying between them. The CDR3 DNA reads as TGTGCCAGCAGCTTAGGCACCCTAAGCACAGATACGCAGTATTTT. Its translation is CASSLGTLSTDTQYF.

The CDR3 nucleotides are TGTGCCAGCAGCGACCCCTTCCGGGACACTGAAGCTTTCTTT. Its protein is CASSDPFRDTEAFF. The chain is built from TRBV5-5 and TRBJ1-1; no clear D. The CDR3 loop spans 14 amino acids. The V end was cut by 4 bases, the J end by 3 bases, with 13 bases between. CDR1 is SGHKS and CDR2 is YYEKEE in the germline V gene (reference sequence).

The J gene is TRBJ2-1, the V gene TRBV5-5, with TRBD1 identical over 8 bases. Germline V gene data show CDR1 as SGHKS and CDR2 as YYEKEE (reference sequence). Trimming at V came to 5 bases and at J to 5 bases, leaving 15 bases not matched to a gene. The CDR3 length is 17 residues. As DNA, the CDR3 is TGTGCCAGCAGATCGACCCCGGGACAGGCCTTAAACAATGAGCAGTTCTTC. It translates to CASRSTPGQALNNEQFF.

In regard to this clone: The sample contains more than one DNA sequence encoding this CDR3. The rearrangement links TRBV9 to TRBJ2-5; 7 bases map to TRBD2. The CDR3 sequence is 14 residues long. The germline gives CDR1 SGDLS, CDR2 YYNGEE. V gave up 0 bases and J gave up 5 bases; unmatched junction bases: 4. CDR3 protein: CASSVGLAEETQYF. CDR3 coding DNA: TGTGCCAGCAGCGTAGGACTAGCTGAGGAGACCCAGTACTTC.

The chain has TRBV19 and TRBJ2-1; 9 bases fit TRBD1. The germline CDR1 and CDR2 sequences are LNHDA and SQIVND (reference sequence). The ends lost 6 bases at V and 8 bases at J; junction bases unmatched: 8. CDR3 length: 14 amino acids. For the CDR3, the DNA is TGTGCCAGTAGGCCCGGGACAGGGTGGTATGAGCAGTTCTTC. Translation: CASRPGTGWYEQFF.

J is TRBJ2-7 and V is TRBV6-5; D possibly corresponds to TRBD2 (7 bases). Looked up from germline, CDR1 is MNHEY and CDR2 is SVGAGI. V was clipped by 8 bases and J by 2 bases, with 19 bases between them. This CDR3 is 15 amino acids long. CDR3 region: CASQRGGLLAYEQYF. The CDR3 DNA is TGTGCCAGCCAAAGGGGGGGGTTACTCGCCTACGAGCAGTACTTC.

The V and J genes are TRBV21-1 and TRBJ2-1; the table's D call, TRBD2, has no DNA check behind it. TRBV21-1 is a listed pseudogene. The CDR3 contains 15 residues. The CDR3 coding sequence is TGTGCCAGCAGCAAGCGTCTAGCGGGAGTCAATGAGCAGTTCTTC. Residues: CASSKRLAGVNEQFF.

The chain is built from TRBV6-5 and TRBJ1-3; D unclear. The CDR3 covers 14 residues. CDR1 MNHEY and CDR2 SVGAGI come from the germline V gene. The V gene lost 8 bases and the J gene lost 2 bases, with 13 bases spanning the gap. DNA of the CDR3: TGTGCCAGCGCCCCGACGGTACCTGGAAACACCATATATTTT. Its protein product is CASAPTVPGNTIYF.

The genes are TRBV2 and TRBJ2-7, with D possibly being TRBD1 (7 bases). V was clipped by 6 bases and J by 4 bases, with 16 bases between them. The germline gives CDR1 SNHLY, CDR2 FYNNEI. The CDR3 contains 14 residues. Here the CDR3 reads CASRGGRGRYEQYF. CDR3 nucleotides: TGTGCCAGCAGGGGGGGCAGGGGGAGATACGAGCAGTACTTC. Filled out from reference TRBV2 and TRBJ2-7, the complete variable domain reads EPEVTQTPSHQVTQMGQEVILRCVPISNHLYFYWYRQILGQKVEFLVSFYNNEISEKSEIFDDQFSVERPDGSNFTLKIRSTKLEDSAMYFCASRGGRGRYEQYFGPGTRLTVT.

The chain joins TRBV27 to TRBJ2-4, with D maybe TRBD1 (6 bases). The CDR3 is 15 amino acids. V shed 4 bases and J shed 7 bases, with 17 bases lying between them. From germline, CDR1 is MNHEY and CDR2 SMNVEV (reference sequence). CDR3 sequence (DNA): TGTGCCAGCAGTTCCACCGACAGGTGGAGGAACATTCAGTACTTC. Translation gives CASSSTDRWRNIQYF.

The J gene is TRBJ2-2, the V gene TRBV27, with 8 bases lining up with TRBD1. The CDR3 has 15 residues. CDR1 is MNHEY, CDR2 SMNVEV, per germline (reference sequence). V trimming: 5 bases; J trimming: 0 bases; junction bases outside the gene matches: 2. The CDR3, as DNA: TGTGCCAGCAGTCGGACAGGGTCGAACACCGGGGAGCTGTTTTTT. It specifies CASSRTGSNTGELFF.

This chain joins TRBV6-1 and TRBJ2-7, with D possibly matching TRBD1 (5 bases). There are 11 residues in the CDR3. Deletions cut 4 bases from V and 6 bases from J, with 7 bases between. CDR1 and CDR2 from the germline V gene are MNHNS and SASEGT. The CDR3 sequence: CASSGRGEQYF. The CDR3 DNA sequence: TGTGCCAGCAGTGGAAGGGGCGAGCAGTACTTC.

The chain links TRBV28 to TRBJ2-1; D perhaps matches TRBD2 (6 bases). The CDR3 has 16 residues. The V and J ends lost 3 bases and 7 bases respectively, with 19 bases between them. Germline V lookup: CDR1 MDHEN, CDR2 SYDVKM. The CDR3 sequence: CASSFLSGVAGNEQFF. The CDR3, as DNA: TGTGCCAGCAGTTTTTTAAGCGGCGTGGCGGGGAATGAGCAGTTCTTC.

With respect to this clone: The same CDR3 also results from other DNA sequences found in this sample. This sequence joins TRBV28 and TRBJ2-7; no reliable D call. CDR1 MDHEN and CDR2 SYDVKM come from the germline V gene. This CDR3 has 11 amino acids. Trimming pared 3 bases from V and 4 bases from J, leaving 4 bases between. CDR3 sequence: CASSFRYEQYF. The CDR3 nucleotides read TGTGCCAGCAGTTTCAGGTACGAGCAGTACTTC.

CDR3 sequence reads: CASSLTGGAYEQYF. The CDR3 DNA follows: TGTGCCAGCAGTTTGACGGGAGGGGCCTACGAGCAGTACTTC. This rearrangement joins TRBV28 to TRBJ2-7; TRBD2 matches at 8 bases. This CDR3 contains 14 residues. Trimming took 3 bases from V and 2 from J; bases not matched to a gene: 3. Germline V gives CDR1 MDHEN, CDR2 SYDVKM.

In this sample, this clone turned up a few times. The chain links TRBV9 to TRBJ1-4; D not certain. The CDR3 covers 17 residues. The germline V gene has CDR1 SGDLS and CDR2 YYNGEE. V lost 4 bases and J lost 4, with 20 bases in between. The CDR3 region has the DNA TGTGCCAGCAGCTCGGGCGAGGGCGCTGGGATTAATGAAAAACTGTTTTTT. Translated: CASSSGEGAGINEKLFF.